The 17 T cell receptor beta chains presented below share a single source sample, sequenced in a study of T cell responses to AZD1222 COVID-19 vaccine. Produced via immunoSEQ multiplex PCR; TCRdb's table is partial and in-frame only. Counted here are some 100,000 clones, approximately 91% occurring once; the ten biggest clones make up about 24%. Sample: peripheral blood, taken on day 0 of AZD1222 vaccination. The receptors originated from an adult in good health.

This chain links TRBV5-6 with TRBJ1-2; possibly TRBD1 for D (6 bases). The CDR3 totals 12 residues. V dropped 0 bases and J dropped 8 bases, with 8 bases sitting between them. Germline CDR1 SGHDT, CDR2 YYEEEE. The CDR3 DNA sequence: TGTGCCAGCAGCTTGGTTGGGGGCGGCTACACCTTC. Translation gives CASSLVGGGYTF.

The chain has TRBV19 and TRBJ1-5, with 8 nucleotides matching TRBD1. With V trimmed by 3 bases and J by 5 bases, 9 bases remained unmatched. The germline gives CDR1 LNHDA, CDR2 SQIVND (reference sequence). The CDR3 totals 16 residues. The DNA for the CDR3 is TGTGCCAGTAGTATTTCGGACAGGGAGCAAGATCAGCCCCAGCATTTT. As protein: CASSISDREQDQPQHF. The full variable domain, completed using reference TRBV19 and TRBJ1-5, is DGGITQSPKYLFRKEGQNVTLSCEQNLNHDAMYWYRQDPGQGLRLIYYSQIVNDFQKGDIAEGYSVSREKKESFPLTVTSAQKNPTAFYLCASSISDREQDQPQHFGDGTRLSIL.

V and J are TRBV25-1 and TRBJ1-4; D call uncertain. The germline gives CDR1 MGHDK, CDR2 SYGVNS. The CDR3 runs 14 residues. Deletions cut 5 bases from V and 3 bases from J, with 10 bases between. The chain's CDR3 is CASSPARPNEKLFF. DNA for the CDR3: TGTGCCAGCAGTCCAGCAAGGCCTAATGAAAAACTGTTTTTT.

The rearrangement joins TRBV7-6 to TRBJ2-6; D is possibly TRBD2 (6 bases). The CDR3 has 17 residues. V lost 5 bases and J 0 bases, leaving 14 bases between the germline ends. Germline V gene lookup returns CDR1 SGHVS and CDR2 FNYEAQ. CDR3 nucleotide sequence: TGTGCCAGCAGCACTTTGCGGGGCAGCTCTGGGGCCAACGTCCTGACTTTC. Its protein product is CASSTLRGSSGANVLTF.

The genes are TRBV7-9 and TRBJ1-2, with a weak D call TRBD1 (5 bases). Germline CDR1 and CDR2: SEHNR and FQNEAQ (reference sequence). V was clipped by 6 bases and J by 4 bases, with 18 bases between them. The CDR3 sequence is 15 residues long. This chain's CDR3 is CASSPTGLGSYGYTF. The DNA of the CDR3 is TGTGCCAGCAGTCCGACGGGGCTCGGAAGCTATGGCTACACCTTC.

V is TRBV5-1 and J is TRBJ1-3, with 10 bases matching TRBD1. Germline CDR1 is SGHRS and CDR2 is YFSETQ. CDR3 length: 16 amino acids. Germline trimming cut 4 bases from V and 1 base from J; bases unmatched to any gene: 5. For the CDR3, the DNA is TGCGCCAGCAGCCCCGGGGACAGGGGATCTGGAAACACCATATATTTT. It is translated as CASSPGDRGSGNTIYF. Looking up the rest from reference TRBV5-1 and TRBJ1-3 gives the full variable domain: KAGVTQTPRYLIKTRGQQVTLSCSPISGHRSVSWYQQTPGQGLQFLFEYFSETQRNKGNFPGRFSGRQFSNSRSEMNVSTLELGDSALYLCASSPGDRGSGNTIYFGEGSWLTVV.

The J gene is TRBJ1-2, the V gene TRBV12-3 or TRBV12-4; D is ambiguous. V was trimmed by 5 bases and J by 5 bases, leaving 6 bases between them. CDR3 length equals 11 residues. In nucleotides, the CDR3 is TGTGCCAGCAGTCGGGCGTATGGCTACACCTTC. Its protein product is CASSRAYGYTF.

The chain's CDR3 is CASSYNSGAVSYEQYF. The CDR3 DNA sequence: TGTGCCAGCAGTTACAATTCAGGGGCCGTCTCCTACGAGCAGTACTTC. The chain combines TRBV6-2 or TRBV6-3 with TRBJ2-7, with a weak D call TRBD1 (6 bases). V shed 2 bases and J shed 0 bases, with 14 bases lying between them. Germline V gene sequence: CDR1 MNHEY, CDR2 SVGEGT. This CDR3 is built from 16 residues.

J is TRBJ1-1 and V is TRBV19; D uncertain. Trimming left V 6 bases short and J 7 bases short, with 12 bases between. CDR3 length: 12 amino acids. Per the germline V gene, CDR1 is LNHDA and CDR2 is SQIVND (reference sequence). The CDR3 DNA sequence: TGTGCCAGTAGCCCCCGTGGGAGTGAAGCTTTCTTT. Protein sequence: CASSPRGSEAFF.

About this clone itself: At the DNA level, this CDR3 is encoded by other sequences in the same sample as well. The V gene is TRBV7-9, the J gene TRBJ1-2; 10 nucleotides agree with TRBD1. Looked up from germline, CDR1 is SEHNR and CDR2 is FQNEAQ (reference sequence). V was pared by 6 bases and J by 5 bases, with 3 bases of the junction left unmatched. The CDR3 has 13 residues. CDR3 sequence: CASSLGQGYGYTF. Written as DNA, the CDR3 is TGTGCCAGCAGTTTGGGACAGGGGTATGGCTACACCTTC.

This clone has just a few counts. This chain connects TRBV19 to TRBJ1-5; D not resolved. The germline gives CDR1 LNHDA, CDR2 SQIVND (reference sequence). V shed 1 base and J shed 4 bases, with 8 bases lying between them. This CDR3 is built from 14 residues. The CDR3 region has the DNA TGTGCCAGTAGTATAGTAACCAGGAATCAGCCCCAGCATTTT. Translating it yields CASSIVTRNQPQHF.

V gene TRBV6-2 or TRBV6-3 combines with J gene TRBJ2-5; tentatively, D is TRBD2 (6 bases). V was pared by 0 bases and J by 2 bases, with 19 bases between. This CDR3 contains 18 residues. Looked up from germline, CDR1 is MNHEY and CDR2 is SVGEGT. The CDR3: CASSYSTAVTGVQETQYF. Written as DNA, the CDR3 is TGTGCCAGCAGTTACTCGACGGCAGTAACGGGGGTACAAGAGACCCAGTACTTC.

The V gene is TRBV6-5, the J gene TRBJ1-1; 7 bases match TRBD1. Losses at the gene ends were 4 bases for V and 3 bases for J; bases not matched to a gene: 5. Germline V lookup: CDR1 MNHEY, CDR2 SVGAGI. The CDR3 extends over 14 amino acids. The CDR3 DNA reads TGTGCCAGCAGTTCCCGACAGGGTTACACTGAAGCTTTCTTT. Its translation is CASSSRQGYTEAFF.

V and J are TRBV19 and TRBJ2-5, with TRBD1 as a possible D gene (5 bases). CDR1 is LNHDA, CDR2 SQIVND, per germline (reference sequence). This CDR3 has 14 residues. V was cut by 3 bases and J by 3 bases, with 11 bases left in between. The CDR3 DNA reads as TGTGCCAGTAGTATGGGCAGGGTCAAAGAGACCCAGTACTTC. Translated, it gives CASSMGRVKETQYF.

The chain combines TRBV19 with TRBJ1-2, with D uncertain. Trimming took off 3 bases at V and 5 bases at J, with 13 bases between the two ends. The CDR3 contains 14 residues. The germline V gene encodes CDR1 LNHDA and CDR2 SQIVND (reference sequence). The CDR3 loop is CASSIGRNLYGYTF. CDR3 sequence (DNA): TGTGCCAGTAGTATTGGGAGGAACCTATATGGCTACACCTTC.

A remark on this clone: One end of the junction fails to match germline, which may point to a read error. The chain joins TRBV7-8 to TRBJ2-7; 7 bases agree with TRBD1. This CDR3 is built from 15 residues. Looked up from germline, CDR1 is SGHVS and CDR2 is FQNEAQ. CDR3 in amino acids: CASSSKQGPSSEQYF. The DNA for the CDR3 is TGTGCCAGCAGCTCCAAACAGGGGCCGTCCTCCGAGCAGTACTTC.

The chain combines TRBV6-6 with TRBJ1-1, with D unclear. Trimming took off 2 bases at V and 1 base at J, with 5 bases between the two ends. Per germline, CDR1 MNHNY and CDR2 SVGAGI (reference sequence). The CDR3 is 13 amino acids. DNA of the CDR3: TGTGCCAGCAGTTACGCCCCGAACACTGAAGCTTTCTTT. This gives the protein CASSYAPNTEAFF.